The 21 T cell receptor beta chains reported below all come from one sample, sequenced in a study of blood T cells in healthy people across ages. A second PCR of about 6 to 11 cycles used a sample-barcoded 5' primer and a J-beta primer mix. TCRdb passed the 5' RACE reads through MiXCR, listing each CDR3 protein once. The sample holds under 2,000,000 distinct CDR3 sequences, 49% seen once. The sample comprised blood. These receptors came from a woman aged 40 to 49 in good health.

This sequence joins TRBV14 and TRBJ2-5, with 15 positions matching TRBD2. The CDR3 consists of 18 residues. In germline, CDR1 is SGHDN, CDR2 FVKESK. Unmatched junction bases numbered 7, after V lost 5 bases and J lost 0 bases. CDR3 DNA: TGTGCCAGCAGCAAACCGGGACTAGCGGGGGGAAACCAAGAGACCCAGTACTTC. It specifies CASSKPGLAGGNQETQYF.

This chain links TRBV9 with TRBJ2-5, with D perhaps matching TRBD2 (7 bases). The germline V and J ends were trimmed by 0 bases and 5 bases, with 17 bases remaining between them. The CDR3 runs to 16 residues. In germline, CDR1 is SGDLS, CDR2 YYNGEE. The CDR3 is CASSVVVRGGRETQYF. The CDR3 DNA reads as TGTGCCAGCAGCGTAGTCGTCCGCGGGGGCAGGGAGACCCAGTACTTC.

CDR3 sequence (DNA): TGCGCCAGCAGCTTGGTGGCAGGATACAATGAGCAGTACTTC. Translated, it gives CASSLVAGYNEQYF. The chain combines TRBV5-1 with TRBJ2-5; D remains unclear. Germline assignment: CDR1 SGHRS and CDR2 YFSETQ. This CDR3 region has 14 residues. Trimming left V 0 bases short and J 11 bases short, with 17 bases between.

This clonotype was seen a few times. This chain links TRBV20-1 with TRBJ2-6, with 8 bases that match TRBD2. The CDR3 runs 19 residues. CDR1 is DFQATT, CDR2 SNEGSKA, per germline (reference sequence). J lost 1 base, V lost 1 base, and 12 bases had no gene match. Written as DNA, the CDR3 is TGCAGTGCTAGAGCCCCCCCCGGGACTAGAACTTCTGGGGCCAACGTCCTGACTTTC. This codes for CSARAPPGTRTSGANVLTF.

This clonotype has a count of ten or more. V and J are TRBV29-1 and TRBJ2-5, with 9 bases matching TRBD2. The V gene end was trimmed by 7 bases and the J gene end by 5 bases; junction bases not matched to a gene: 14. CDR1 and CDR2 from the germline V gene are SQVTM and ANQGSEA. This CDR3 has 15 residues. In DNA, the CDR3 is TGCAGCGCCCCCCTTAGCGGGGGATATCTCGAGACCCAGTACTTC. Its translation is CSAPLSGGYLETQYF.

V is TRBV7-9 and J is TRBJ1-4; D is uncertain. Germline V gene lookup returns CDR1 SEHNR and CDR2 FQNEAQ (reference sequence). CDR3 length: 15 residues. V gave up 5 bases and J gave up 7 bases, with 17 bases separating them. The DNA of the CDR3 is TGTGCCAGCAGCCTCACTGAGGGCGGCGGTGAAAAACTGTTTTTT. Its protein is CASSLTEGGGEKLFF.

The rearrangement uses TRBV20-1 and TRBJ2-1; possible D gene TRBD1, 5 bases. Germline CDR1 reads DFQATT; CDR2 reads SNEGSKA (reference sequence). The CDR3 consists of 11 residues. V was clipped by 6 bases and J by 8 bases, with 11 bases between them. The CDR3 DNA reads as TGCAGTGCGGGGCATGGTGATGAGCAGTTCTTC. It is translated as CSAGHGDEQFF.

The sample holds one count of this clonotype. CDR3 DNA: TGTGCCAGCAGTTCCCGGGACAGGCTCCAAGAGACCCAGTACTTC. Translating it yields CASSSRDRLQETQYF. The chain is built from TRBV6-1 and TRBJ2-4; 8 bases are a match to TRBD1. TRBJ2-5 matches the DNA end more closely, so the J call is doubtful. The V gene's germline CDR1 is MNHNS and CDR2 SASEGT. The length of the CDR3 is 15 residues.

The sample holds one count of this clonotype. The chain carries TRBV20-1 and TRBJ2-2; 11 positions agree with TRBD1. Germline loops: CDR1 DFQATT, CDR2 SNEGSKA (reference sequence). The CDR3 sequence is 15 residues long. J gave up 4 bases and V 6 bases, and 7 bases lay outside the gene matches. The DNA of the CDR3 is TGCAGTGCCCATGCCGGGACAGGGGGCACCGGGGAGCTGTTTTTT. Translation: CSAHAGTGGTGELFF.

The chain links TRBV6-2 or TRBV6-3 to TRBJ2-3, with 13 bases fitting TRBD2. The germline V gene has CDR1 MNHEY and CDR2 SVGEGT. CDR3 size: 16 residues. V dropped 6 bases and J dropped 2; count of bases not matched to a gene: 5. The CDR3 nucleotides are TGTGCCAGCAGGCTCGGACTAGCGGGGGACACAGATACGCAGTATTTT. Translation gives CASRLGLAGDTDTQYF.

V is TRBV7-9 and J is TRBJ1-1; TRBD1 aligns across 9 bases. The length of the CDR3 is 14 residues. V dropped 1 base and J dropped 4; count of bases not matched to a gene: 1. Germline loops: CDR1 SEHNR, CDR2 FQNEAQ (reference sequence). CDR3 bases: TGTGCCAGCAGCTTAGGGGACAGGGCCACTGAAGCTTTCTTT. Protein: CASSLGDRATEAFF.

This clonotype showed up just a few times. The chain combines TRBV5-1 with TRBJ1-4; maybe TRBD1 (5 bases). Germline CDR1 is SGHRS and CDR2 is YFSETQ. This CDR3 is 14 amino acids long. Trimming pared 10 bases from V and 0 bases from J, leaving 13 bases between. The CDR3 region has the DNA TGCGCCTGCCGGCGGGACTCAACTAATGAAAAACTGTTTTTT. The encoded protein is CACRRDSTNEKLFF.

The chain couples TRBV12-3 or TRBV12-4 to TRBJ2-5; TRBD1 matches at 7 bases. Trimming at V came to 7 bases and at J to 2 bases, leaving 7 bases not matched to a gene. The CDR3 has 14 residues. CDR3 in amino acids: CASTVGQLQETQYF. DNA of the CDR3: TGTGCCAGCACAGTGGGACAGCTACAAGAGACCCAGTACTTC.

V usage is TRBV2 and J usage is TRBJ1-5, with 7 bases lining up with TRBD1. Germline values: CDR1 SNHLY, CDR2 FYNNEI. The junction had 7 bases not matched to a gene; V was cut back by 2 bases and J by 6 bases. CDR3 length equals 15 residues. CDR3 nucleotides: TGTGCCAGCAGTGAATCCCAGGGGGTGGGTCAGCCCCAGCATTTT. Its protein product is CASSESQGVGQPQHF.

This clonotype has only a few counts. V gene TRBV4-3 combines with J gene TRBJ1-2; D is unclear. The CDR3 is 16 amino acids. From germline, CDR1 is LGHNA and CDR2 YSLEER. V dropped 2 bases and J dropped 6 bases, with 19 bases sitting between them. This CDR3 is CASSQLEGRTSNGYTF. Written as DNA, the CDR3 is TGCGCCAGCAGCCAACTCGAAGGCAGAACTTCAAATGGCTACACCTTC.

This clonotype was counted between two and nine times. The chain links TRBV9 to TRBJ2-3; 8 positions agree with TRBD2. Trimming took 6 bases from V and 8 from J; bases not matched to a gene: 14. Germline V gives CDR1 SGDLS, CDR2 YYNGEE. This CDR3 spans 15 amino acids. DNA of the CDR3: TGTGCCAGCAACTTTGCGGGGGGACCATCAGGTACGCAGTATTTT. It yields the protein CASNFAGGPSGTQYF.

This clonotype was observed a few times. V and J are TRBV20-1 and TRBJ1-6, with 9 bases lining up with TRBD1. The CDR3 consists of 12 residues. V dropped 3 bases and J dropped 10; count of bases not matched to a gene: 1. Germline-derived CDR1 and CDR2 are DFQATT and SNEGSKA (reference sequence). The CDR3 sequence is CSARTGGSPLHF. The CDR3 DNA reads TGCAGTGCTAGGACAGGGGGATCACCCCTCCACTTT.

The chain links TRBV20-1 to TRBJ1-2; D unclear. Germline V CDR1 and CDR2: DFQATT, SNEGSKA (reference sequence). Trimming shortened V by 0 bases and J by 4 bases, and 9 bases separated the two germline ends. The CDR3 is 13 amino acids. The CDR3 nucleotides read TGCAGTGCTAGAGACAATGAGGGCTATGGCTACACCTTC. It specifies CSARDNEGYGYTF.

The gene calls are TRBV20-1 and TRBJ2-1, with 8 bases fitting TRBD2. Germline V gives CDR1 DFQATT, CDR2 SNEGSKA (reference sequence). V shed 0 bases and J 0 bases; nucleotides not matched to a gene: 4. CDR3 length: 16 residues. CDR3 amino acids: CSAREWLAGSYNEQFF. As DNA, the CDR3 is TGCAGTGCTAGAGAATGGCTAGCGGGCTCCTACAATGAGCAGTTCTTC.

CDR3 protein: CASSQGKLQFF. CDR3 DNA sequence: TGTGCCAGCAGCCAAGGGAAACTGCAGTTCTTC. The rearrangement uses TRBV4-2 and TRBJ2-1; D ambiguous. Germline V CDR1 and CDR2: LGHNA, YNFKEQ. V shed 1 base and J shed 12 bases, with 7 bases lying between them. This CDR3 region has 11 residues.

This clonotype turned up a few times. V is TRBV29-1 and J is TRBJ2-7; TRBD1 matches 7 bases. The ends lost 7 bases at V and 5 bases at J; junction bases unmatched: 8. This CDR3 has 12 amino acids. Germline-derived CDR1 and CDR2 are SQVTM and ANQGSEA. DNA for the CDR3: TGCAGCGCCATTACAGGGGTCGACGAGCAGTACTTC. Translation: CSAITGVDEQYF.